A selection of T cell receptor beta chains follows, all from one sample in a study of T cell repertoires in cytomegalovirus infection. Their antigens remain unidentified. TCRdb independently ran MiXCR on the reads; one entry per CDR3 protein. The sample has about 470,000 distinct CDR3 sequences, about two fifths seen once. Sequenced material: cultured PBMCs, taken from culture after CMV antigen stimulation. These receptors all come from a human donor in good health (CMV status not recorded). Some clones in this sample may be carry-over from other donors' samples. The CDR3 runs from the conserved cysteine through the conserved F or W. Fields, in order: CDR3 DNA, CDR3 protein, clone size, D gene, J gene, V gene. A D gene is named only where the DNA matches it firmly. Only part of the rows carry a size: once, few, many, or a class if the clone is expanded.

CDR3 DNA: TGTGCCAGCAGTTGGAGTCAGGGGAGGGGCACTGAAGCTTTCTTT; CDR3 protein: CASSWSQGRGTEAFF; clone size: few; D gene: -; J gene: TRBJ1-1; V gene: TRBV12-3/TRBV12-4
CDR3 DNA: TGTGCCAGCAGTCCCCCCTATTCCGCAAGGCAAGAGACCCAGTACTTC; CDR3 protein: CASSPPYSARQETQYF; clone size: few; D gene: -; J gene: TRBJ2-5; V gene: TRBV12-3/TRBV12-4
CDR3 DNA: TGTGCCAGCAGCTCCGACAGGGGGACCACAGATACGCAGTATTTT; CDR3 protein: CASSSDRGTTDTQYF; clone size: -; D gene: TRBD1; J gene: TRBJ2-3; V gene: TRBV7-8
CDR3 DNA: TGTGCCAGCAGCCCGACCCCAGCGGGCAATGAGCAGTTCTTC; CDR3 protein: CASSPTPAGNEQFF; clone size: -; D gene: -; J gene: TRBJ2-1; V gene: TRBV11-2
CDR3 DNA: TGTGCCAGCAGTCTAGGACAGGCAGCGGAGACCCAGTACTTC; CDR3 protein: CASSLGQAAETQYF; clone size: -; D gene: TRBD1; J gene: TRBJ2-5; V gene: TRBV27
CDR3 DNA: TGTGCCAGCAGAGATAGAGTTACTGAGCAGTTCTTC; CDR3 protein: CASRDRVTEQFF; clone size: few; D gene: -; J gene: TRBJ2-1; V gene: TRBV7-2
CDR3 DNA: TGTGCCAGCAGCTTTTTCGGGGAACTATCCTATGGCTACACCTTC; CDR3 protein: CASSFFGELSYGYTF; clone size: few; D gene: -; J gene: TRBJ1-2; V gene: TRBV7-6
CDR3 DNA: TGTGCCAGCAGCCAGACGACAGGGAATGGCTACACCTTC; CDR3 protein: CASSQTTGNGYTF; clone size: -; D gene: TRBD1; J gene: TRBJ1-2; V gene: TRBV3-1
CDR3 DNA: TGTGCCAGCAGCTTACGGCGGGTGTACACAGATACGCAGTATTTT; CDR3 protein: CASSLRRVYTDTQYF; clone size: few; D gene: -; J gene: TRBJ2-3; V gene: TRBV7-2
CDR3 DNA: TGCAGCGTAGAGACAGGGTATGGCTACACCTTC; CDR3 protein: CSVETGYGYTF; clone size: -; D gene: TRBD1; J gene: TRBJ1-2; V gene: TRBV29-1
CDR3 DNA: TGTGCCAGCAGCTTTGGGCAGGGATTCAACATTCAGTACTTC; CDR3 protein: CASSFGQGFNIQYF; clone size: few; D gene: -; J gene: TRBJ2-4; V gene: TRBV7-2
CDR3 DNA: TGTGCCAGTCCGGCGGGCCCACTGGATGAGCAGTTCTTC; CDR3 protein: CASPAGPLDEQFF; clone size: few; D gene: -; J gene: TRBJ2-1; V gene: TRBV7-2
CDR3 DNA: TGTGCCAGCACCATAAACCGCGGCTGGACCAGTGAAAAACTGTTTTTT; CDR3 protein: CASTINRGWTSEKLFF; clone size: once; D gene: -; J gene: TRBJ1-4; V gene: TRBV27
CDR3 DNA: TGTGCCAGCAGCCTAAGCCCCGGGAGGGTAAATGTTCAGCAGTACTTC; CDR3 protein: CASSLSPGRVNVQQYF; clone size: -; D gene: TRBD2; J gene: TRBJ2-7; V gene: TRBV7-2